The clone carrying this TCR beta chain was seen repeatedly, ten times or more. Since a much larger clone is just one base distant, this may be a read error. Patients underwent thyroid surgery, and none had received any treatment before it. With MiXCR, TCRdb reprocessed the PCR reads. The sample comprises more than 20,000 clones, around an eighth of which are singletons, and around 24% rests with the top ten. The data derive from a study of metastatic and nonmetastatic thyroid tumors. This TCR came from a female donor with papillary thyroid cancer or a benign thyroid nodule (not recorded which). Some clones in this sample may be carry-over from other donors' samples. Sequenced: blood.

In DNA, the CDR3 is TGTGCCACCAGCAGAGGTAGCGGGGGGAATACAGATACGCAGTATTTT. It yields the protein CATSRGSGGNTDTQYF. V and J are TRBV15 and TRBJ2-3; 10 bases are shared with TRBD2. Germline V CDR1 and CDR2: LNHNV, YYDKDF (reference sequence). The CDR3 runs to 16 residues. V lost 1 base and J lost 3; bases outside the gene matches: 4.